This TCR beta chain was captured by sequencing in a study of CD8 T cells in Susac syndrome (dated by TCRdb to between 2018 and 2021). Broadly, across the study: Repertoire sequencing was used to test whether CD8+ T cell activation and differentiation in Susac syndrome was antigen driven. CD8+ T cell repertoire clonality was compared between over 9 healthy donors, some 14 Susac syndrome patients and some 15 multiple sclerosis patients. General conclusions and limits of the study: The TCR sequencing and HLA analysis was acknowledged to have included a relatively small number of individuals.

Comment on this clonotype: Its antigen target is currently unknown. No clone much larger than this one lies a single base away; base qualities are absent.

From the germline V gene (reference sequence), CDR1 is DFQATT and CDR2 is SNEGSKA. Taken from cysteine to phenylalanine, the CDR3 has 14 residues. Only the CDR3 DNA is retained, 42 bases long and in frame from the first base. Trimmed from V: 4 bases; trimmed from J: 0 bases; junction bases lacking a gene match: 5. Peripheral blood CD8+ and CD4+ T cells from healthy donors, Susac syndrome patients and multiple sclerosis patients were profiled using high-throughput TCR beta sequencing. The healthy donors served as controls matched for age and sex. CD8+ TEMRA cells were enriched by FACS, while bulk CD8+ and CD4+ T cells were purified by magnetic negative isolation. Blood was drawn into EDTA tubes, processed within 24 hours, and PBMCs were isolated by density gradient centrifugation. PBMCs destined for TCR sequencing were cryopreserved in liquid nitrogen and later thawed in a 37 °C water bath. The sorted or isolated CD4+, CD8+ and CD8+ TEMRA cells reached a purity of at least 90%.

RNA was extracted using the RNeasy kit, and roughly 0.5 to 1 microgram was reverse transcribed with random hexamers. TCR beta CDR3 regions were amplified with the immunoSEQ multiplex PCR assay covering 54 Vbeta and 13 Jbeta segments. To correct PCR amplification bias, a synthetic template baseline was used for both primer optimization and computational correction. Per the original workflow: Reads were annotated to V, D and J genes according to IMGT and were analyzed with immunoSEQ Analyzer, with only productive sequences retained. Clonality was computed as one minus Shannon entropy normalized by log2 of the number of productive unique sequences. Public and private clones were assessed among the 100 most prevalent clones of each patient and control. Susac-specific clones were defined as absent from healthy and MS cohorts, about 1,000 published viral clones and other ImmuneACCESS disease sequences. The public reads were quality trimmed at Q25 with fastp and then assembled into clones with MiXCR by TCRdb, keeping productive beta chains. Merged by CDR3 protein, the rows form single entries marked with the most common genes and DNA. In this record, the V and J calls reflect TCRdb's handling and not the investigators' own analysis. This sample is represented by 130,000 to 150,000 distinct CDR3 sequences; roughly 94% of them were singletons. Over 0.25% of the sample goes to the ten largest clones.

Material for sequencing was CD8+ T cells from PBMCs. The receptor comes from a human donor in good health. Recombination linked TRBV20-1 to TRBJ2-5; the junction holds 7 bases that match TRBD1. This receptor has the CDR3 CSATRTGHQETQYF. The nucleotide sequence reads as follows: TGCAGTGCTACTCGGACAGGCCACCAAGAGACCCAGTACTTC.